These 15 T cell receptor beta chains were all obtained from the same sample, sequenced in a study of T cell responses to AZD1222 COVID-19 vaccine. Sequencing used immunoSEQ multiplex PCR; TCRdb keeps in-frame clones, though not all of them. Of 200,000 or so clones listed, around 93% were seen once; the top ten hold 0.9% to 1.1%. The sequencing used peripheral blood, collected 28 days after the second AZD1222 dose. These receptors were taken from an adult who received the AZD1222 COVID-19 vaccine.

The chain recombines TRBV5-1 with TRBJ2-5; 10 positions agree with TRBD2. This CDR3 is built from 18 residues. The germline V gene encodes CDR1 SGHRS and CDR2 YFSETQ. After removal of 0 bases from V and 2 bases from J, the junction contained 10 bases not matched to a gene. The CDR3 nucleotides read TGCGCCAGCAGCTTGGGAGTAGCGGGGGGAAACCGTCAAGAGACCCAGTACTTC. The encoded protein is CASSLGVAGGNRQETQYF.

This rearrangement joins TRBV28 to TRBJ1-2, with a possible D match to TRBD1 (6 bases). There are 13 residues in the CDR3. From germline, CDR1 is MDHEN and CDR2 SYDVKM. The ends were cut back, 6 bases at V and 4 bases at J, with 12 bases in the middle. Written as DNA, the CDR3 is TGTGCCAGCAGCGGACAGAGATTCTATGGCTACACCTTC. As protein: CASSGQRFYGYTF.

The gene calls are TRBV3-1 (or the pseudogene TRBV3-2) and TRBJ1-1; tentatively, D is TRBD1 (5 bases). The CDR3 is made up of 15 amino acids. Germline CDR1 reads LGHDT; CDR2 reads YNNKEL (reference sequence). Trimming removed 1 base from V and 4 bases from J, with 13 bases in between. Here the CDR3 DNA reads TGTGCCAGCAGCCAAGGAGGGGTGATGGCCACTGAAGCTTTCTTT. This codes for CASSQGGVMATEAFF.

The gene calls are TRBV18 and TRBJ1-1; TRBD1 aligns across 10 bases. V was clipped by 0 bases and J by 3 bases; unmatched bases: 4. The CDR3 runs 16 residues. Per germline, CDR1 KGHSH and CDR2 LQKENI. The CDR3 sequence: CASSPPFGQGDTEAFF. The CDR3 coding sequence is TGTGCCAGCTCACCACCGTTTGGACAGGGGGACACTGAAGCTTTCTTT.

V and J are TRBV2 and TRBJ2-1; possibly TRBD1 for D (8 bases). In germline, CDR1 is SNHLY, CDR2 FYNNEI. The V gene lost 6 bases and the J gene lost 3 bases, with 15 bases spanning the gap. This CDR3 spans 15 amino acids. The CDR3 protein is CASSSTGGVYNEQFF. The CDR3 DNA follows: TGTGCCAGCAGCTCTACAGGGGGGGTCTACAATGAGCAGTTCTTC.

The V and J genes are TRBV9 and TRBJ2-1; D is unresolved. The CDR3 consists of 12 residues. CDR1 and CDR2 (germline): SGDLS, YYNGEE. Trimming took 0 bases from V and 3 from J, leaving 1 base between them. The DNA for the CDR3 is TGTGCCAGCAGCGTAGACTACAATGAGCAGTTCTTC. It specifies CASSVDYNEQFF.

The chain combines TRBV28 with TRBJ1-3; D is ambiguous. With 3 bases removed from V and 4 bases from J, the gap between germline ends came to 13 bases. CDR1 MDHEN and CDR2 SYDVKM come from the germline V gene. The CDR3 has 15 residues. CDR3 bases: TGTGCCAGCAGTTTGACAACGACACTGGGAAACACCATATATTTT. It specifies CASSLTTTLGNTIYF.

In this sample, this clone turned up once. The chain has TRBV5-4 and TRBJ2-7; 7 bases are shared with TRBD1. With V trimmed by 4 bases and J by 3 bases, 10 bases remained unmatched. Per germline, CDR1 SGHNT and CDR2 YYREEE (reference sequence). There are 15 residues in the CDR3. In nucleotides, the CDR3 is TGTGCCAGCAGCCCCCCTGGGCAGGGGGACTACGAGCAGTACTTC. Translated, it gives CASSPPGQGDYEQYF.

CDR3 coding DNA: TGTGCCAGCAGCTTAGTGGGCACCACGGGTGAAAAACTGTTTTTT. Translation: CASSLVGTTGEKLFF. V is TRBV7-2 and J is TRBJ1-4; D is uncertain. This CDR3 is built from 15 residues. V dropped 1 base and J dropped 7 bases, with 13 bases sitting between them. The V gene's germline CDR1 is SGHTA and CDR2 FQGNSA. Full variable domain (outside the CDR3, taken from reference TRBV7-2 and TRBJ1-4): GAGVSQSPSNKVTEKGKDVELRCDPISGHTALYWYRQSLGQGLEFLIYFQGNSAPDKSGLPSDRFSAERTGGSVSTLTIQRTQQEDSAVYLCASSLVGTTGEKLFFGSGTQLSVL.

The J gene is TRBJ1-4, the V gene TRBV6-5, with D possibly TRBD1 on 6 matching bases. The CDR3 is 15 amino acids. The V and J ends lost 4 bases and 2 bases respectively, with 11 bases between them. Germline loops: CDR1 MNHEY, CDR2 SVGAGI. The CDR3, as DNA: TGTGCCAGCAGTTTGTCAGGGGTGACTAATGAAAAACTGTTTTTT. Translating it yields CASSLSGVTNEKLFF.

The chain joins TRBV6-5 to TRBJ1-5; TRBD1 might be the D (5 bases). CDR1 and CDR2 (germline): MNHEY, SVGAGI. The germline V and J ends were trimmed by 6 bases and 1 base, with 10 bases remaining between them. The CDR3 is 14 amino acids. CDR3 DNA: TGTGCCAGCAGCGGTCAGGGAAGCAATCAGCCCCAGCATTTT. Its protein is CASSGQGSNQPQHF.

The gene calls are TRBV21-1 and TRBJ2-7; TRBD1 is the table's D call, not checked against the DNA. TRBV21-1 represents a pseudogene. This CDR3 has 18 amino acids. The CDR3 DNA reads as TGTGCCAGCAGCAAAGGAGTGGGGGCAAGGACAGGCGTCTACGAGCAGTACTTC. Amino acids: CASSKGVGARTGVYEQYF.

This chain links TRBV18 with TRBJ1-1; D possibly corresponds to TRBD1 (5 bases). This CDR3 comprises 14 residues. Trimming pared 3 bases from V and 6 bases from J, leaving 14 bases between. CDR1 is KGHSH and CDR2 is LQKENI in the germline V gene. CDR3 sequence reads: CASSPGTASSEAFF. Here the CDR3 DNA reads TGTGCCAGCTCACCCGGGACGGCGAGTTCTGAAGCTTTCTTT. The variable domain in full, with the rest retrieved from reference TRBV18 and TRBJ1-1, is NAGVMQNPRHLVRRRGQEARLRCSPMKGHSHVYWYRQLPEEGLKFMVYLQKENIIDESGMPKERFSAEFPKEGPSILRIQQVVRGDSAAYFCASSPGTASSEAFFGQGTRLTVV.

This sequence joins TRBV29-1 and TRBJ1-1; possibly TRBD1 for D (5 bases). V dropped 6 bases and J dropped 3 bases, with 14 bases sitting between them. The CDR3 consists of 13 residues. CDR1 is SQVTM and CDR2 is ANQGSEA in the germline V gene. The CDR3 is CSVAGGSYTEAFF. DNA for the CDR3: TGCAGCGTCGCTGGGGGGTCGTACACTGAAGCTTTCTTT.

The rearrangement joins TRBV7-8 to TRBJ1-6; TRBD1 is a possible D gene (5 bases). The length of the CDR3 is 18 residues. The V end lost 5 bases, the J end lost 0 bases, and 17 bases lay between the germline ends. Per germline, CDR1 SGHVS and CDR2 FQNEAQ. The CDR3 bases are TGTGCCAGCAGCCTCCCGGGACGGCAGAGCTCCTATAATTCACCCCTCCACTTT. Translation gives CASSLPGRQSSYNSPLHF.